This T cell receptor beta chain comes out of a study of T cells in Graves' hyperthyroidism and ophthalmopathy. Overall study context: Any treatment followed the collection of peripheral blood at initial diagnosis.

In its sample, this clonotype was seen many times. RNA transcripts gave rise to amplified TCR beta CDR3 regions. HTBI primers were used for first-round RT-PCR of the TCR CDR3. TCRdb reprocessed the multiplex PCR reads with MiXCR, giving one entry per CDR3 protein. The table has under 250,000 distinct CDR3 sequences, around 26% seen once. With duration under 3 months, ophthalmopathy was active: Clinical Activity Score at least 3, NOSPECS at least 4. Exclusion of a patient resulted from uncontrolled infection, other autoimmune disease, pregnancy or lactation. PBMCs were collected from an approximately 9.4 ml volume of fresh peripheral blood. This CDR3 spans 13 amino acids. V lost 8 bases and J 5 bases, leaving 15 bases between the germline ends.

Sequences were obtained from blood. This receptor was taken from a middle-aged woman with Graves' ophthalmopathy. The J gene is TRBJ2-5, the V gene TRBV12-3 or TRBV12-4; D possibly corresponds to TRBD1 (5 bases). The CDR3 region is CASAGGARETQYF. In nucleotides, the CDR3 is TGTGCCAGCGCAGGTGGGGCACGCGAGACCCAGTACTTC.